A selection of T cell receptor beta chains follows, all from one sample in a study of OX40 agonist ivuxolimab in advanced cancers. Clones were sequenced by immunoSEQ multiplex PCR, and TCRdb holds only the in-frame ones, with some missing. The sample holds approximately 20,000 clones; roughly 80% are singletons and the top ten take about 23%. The sequencing used CD4+ or CD8+ T cells sorted from blood, collected in a trial of the OX40 agonist ivuxolimab. The receptors were gathered from an adult with an advanced solid tumor such as melanoma, head and neck, liver or kidney cancer. The CDR3 runs from the conserved cysteine through the conserved F or W. A D gene is named only where the DNA matches it firmly. Expanded clones get a size class; other rows say once, few or many, or leave the size out.

size,V,J,D,DNA,CDR3
-,TRBV10-3,TRBJ1-6,TRBD1,TGTGCCATCAGTGAGGTACAGGGGGCGGATTCACCCCTCCACTTT,CAISEVQGADSPLHF
-,TRBV4-2,TRBJ2-1,-,TGTGCCAGCAGCCAGCGGGCGGTCTCCTACAATGAGCAGTTCTTC,CASSQRAVSYNEQFF
-,TRBV5-1,TRBJ2-1,TRBD1,TGCGCCAGCAGCTGGGGACAGGGGGATGAGCAGTTCTTC,CASSWGQGDEQFF
-,TRBV28,TRBJ2-2,-,TGTGCCAGCAACCCTGAGGGGCTCACCGGGGAGCTGTTTTTT,CASNPEGLTGELFF
few,TRBV6-1,TRBJ2-2,-,TGTGCCTGTCGCCGGGACACGGACACCGGGGAGCTGTTTTTT,CACRRDTDTGELFF
-,TRBV6-4,TRBJ2-3,-,TGTGCCAGCAGTGAGGCTAAAAGGGATACGCAGTATTTT,CASSEAKRDTQYF
once,TRBV7-8,TRBJ2-2,TRBD1,TGTGCCAGCAGGCCGCAAAGGGCCCGGACAGGGCCCACCGGGGAGCTGTTTTTT,CASRPQRARTGPTGELFF
-,TRBV6-1,TRBJ2-5,-,TGTGCCAGCAGTGAACTTGGCAGCGAAGAGACCCAGTACTTC,CASSELGSEETQYF
-,TRBV6-6,TRBJ1-6,TRBD1,TGTGCCAGCACCCGGGGGGACAGGGATTCACCCCTCCACTTT,CASTRGDRDSPLHF
once,TRBV11-3,TRBJ2-1,TRBD1,TGTGCCAGCAGCCACCGGGACAGGTACAATGAGCAGTTCTTC,CASSHRDRYNEQFF
few,TRBV27,TRBJ1-2,-,TGTGCCAGCAGCACACAAAGCGGTAGGGGCTACACCTTC,CASSTQSGRGYTF
-,TRBV7-2,TRBJ2-3,TRBD2,TGTGCCAGCAACCCTAGCGGGAGCGCAGATACGCAGTATTTT,CASNPSGSADTQYF
once,TRBV5-4,TRBJ2-7,-,TGTGCCAGCAGCTTGGACTGGAGCTCCTACGAGCAGTACTTC,CASSLDWSSYEQYF
-,TRBV5-1,TRBJ2-3,-,TGCGCCAGCAGCTTGGTAGATTCCACAGATACGCAGTATTTT,CASSLVDSTDTQYF
few,TRBV7-6,TRBJ2-7,-,TGTGCCAGCAGCTTAGGGACCGGTCCGAGCGAGCAGTACTTC,CASSLGTGPSEQYF
-,TRBV19,TRBJ1-5,-,TGTGCCAGTTTTTCTCCGGAGACAGGTAGCAATCAGCCCCAGCATTTT,CASFSPETGSNQPQHF
-,TRBV2,TRBJ2-2,-,TGTGCCAGCAGTAAACGGGTATTGAACGCCGGGGAGCTGTTTTTT,CASSKRVLNAGELFF
-,TRBV25-1,TRBJ2-1,TRBD2,TGTGCCAGCAGTTTTAGCGGGGGGGGATACAATGAGCAGTTCTTC,CASSFSGGGYNEQFF
-,TRBV5-1,TRBJ1-2,-,TGCGCCAGCAGCTTACAGGAGTCCTATGGCTACACCTTC,CASSLQESYGYTF
few,TRBV30,TRBJ2-1,TRBD2,TGTGCCTGGACCGGGACTAGCGGGGGTGATGAGCAGTTCTTC,CAWTGTSGGDEQFF
few,TRBV7-9,TRBJ1-3,-,TGTGCCAGCAGCTTAGCGTGGGGGTCAGAAAACACCATATATTTT,CASSLAWGSENTIYF
-,TRBV6-6,TRBJ2-7,-,TGTGCCAGCTCTAATGGGGGTGACTACGAGCAGTACTTC,CASSNGGDYEQYF
-,TRBV7-9,TRBJ2-7,-,TGTGCCAGCAGCTTAGACGAGGTCCCCTACGAGCAGTACTTC,CASSLDEVPYEQYF
-,TRBV4-3,TRBJ2-7,-,TGCGCCAGCAGCCAGACCCCTAGCTCCTCCTACGAGCAGTACTTC,CASSQTPSSSYEQYF
once,TRBV5-5,TRBJ2-1,-,TGTGCCAGCAGCGTCCGGGACAACCTCGTCTGGGACAATGAGCAGTTCTTC,CASSVRDNLVWDNEQFF
few,TRBV6-6,TRBJ1-6,TRBD1,TGTGCCAGCAGTTACCCAGGGGGACAAAATTCACCCCTCCACTTT,CASSYPGGQNSPLHF
-,TRBV27,TRBJ1-6,-,TGTGCCAGCAGTTCTGGACAGTATAATTCACCCCTCCACTTT,CASSSGQYNSPLHF
-,TRBV7-3,TRBJ2-7,-,TGTGCCAGCAGCCCAGGGATTACCTACGAGCAGTACTTC,CASSPGITYEQYF
-,TRBV19,TRBJ1-2,TRBD1,TGTGCCAGTAGTACCTCAGGGGGCGCCTATGGCTACACCTTC,CASSTSGGAYGYTF
-,TRBV5-6,TRBJ2-5,TRBD1,TGTGCCAGCAGCTTTGGGACAGGGAGTATGAAGACCCAGTACTTC,CASSFGTGSMKTQYF
-,TRBV4-2,TRBJ1-6,-,TGTGCCAGCAGCCTACTTGGTAGGGGAGAAGCCGGATCACCCCTCCACTTT,CASSLLGRGEAGSPLHF
-,TRBV5-5,TRBJ2-7,TRBD2,TGTGCCAGCAGCTTAGCGCTAGCGGGGGGCCCCTCCTACGAGCAGTACTTC,CASSLALAGGPSYEQYF
-,TRBV2,TRBJ2-3,TRBD2,TGTGCCAGCAGGGGACTAGCGGGATTGGATACGCAGTATTTT,CASRGLAGLDTQYF
-,TRBV5-4,TRBJ1-2,-,TGTGCCAGCAGATCTTTTAACTATGGCTACACCTTC,CASRSFNYGYTF
-,TRBV9,TRBJ2-7,TRBD1,TGTGCCAGCAGCGCGCGAGACGAGGACAGGTCCTCCTACGAGCAGTACTTC,CASSARDEDRSSYEQYF
-,TRBV21-1,TRBJ2-2,-,TGTGCCAGCAGCCCGGACAGGTCCCTCCCGAACACCGGGGAGCTGTTTTTT,CASSPDRSLPNTGELFF
-,TRBV28,TRBJ2-7,TRBD2,TGTGCCAGCAGTGTTAGCGGGGCAGAATACGAGCAGTACTTC,CASSVSGAEYEQYF
-,TRBV7-9,TRBJ2-1,TRBD2,TGTGCCAGCAGCTTAGGGCAAGGCATAGCGGGAGGAGTGGAGCAGTTCTTC,CASSLGQGIAGGVEQFF
-,TRBV7-6,TRBJ1-1,-,TGTGCCAGCAGCTCCCTAGCAGACACTGAAGCTTTCTTT,CASSSLADTEAFF
-,TRBV7-2,TRBJ2-2,-,TGTGCCAGCAGAGCGAGGGGCGGGGAGCTGTTTTTT,CASRARGGELFF
-,TRBV6-6,TRBJ2-5,-,TGTGCCAGCACCCAGTCGGGGGGCCGGGTAGAGACCCAGTACTTC,CASTQSGGRVETQYF
-,TRBV20-1,TRBJ1-2,-,TGCAGTGCTACGACTGTTTATGGCTACACCTTC,CSATTVYGYTF
-,TRBV7-9,TRBJ2-1,TRBD2,TGTGCCAGCAGCTTAGGGACTAGGGGAGACAATGAGCAGTTCTTC,CASSLGTRGDNEQFF
-,TRBV6-5,TRBJ1-1,-,TGTGCCAGCAGTTACCAAAGGATTACTGAAGCTTTCTTT,CASSYQRITEAFF
few,TRBV25-1,TRBJ2-5,TRBD1,TGTGCCAGCAATCAGGGGGCGCTCCAAGAGACCCAGTACTTC,CASNQGALQETQYF
-,TRBV29-1,TRBJ2-3,TRBD2,TGCAGCGTTGAAACAGCGGGGGTGGGAGATACGCAGTATTTT,CSVETAGVGDTQYF
-,TRBV6-5,TRBJ2-1,TRBD2,TGTGCCAGCGAGACTAGCGGGAGGACCTATGAGCAGTTCTTC,CASETSGRTYEQFF
-,TRBV5-4,TRBJ1-5,-,TGTGCCAGCAGCCAAGATCATGTTAGCAATCAGCCCCAGCATTTT,CASSQDHVSNQPQHF
-,TRBV5-1,TRBJ1-2,-,TGCGCCAGCACCCTCACCCGGGGGGGCGATGGCTATGGCTACACCTTC,CASTLTRGGDGYGYTF
few,TRBV7-9,TRBJ1-5,-,TGTGCCAGCAACGCGGGGACACAGCCCCAGCATTTT,CASNAGTQPQHF
-,TRBV6-1,TRBJ2-1,TRBD2,TGTGCCAGCAGTGAAGGGCTAGCGGCCAGCGATGAGCAGTTCTTC,CASSEGLAASDEQFF
-,TRBV15,TRBJ2-4,TRBD1,TGTGCCACCAGCAGGGAGGGACAGGGCGAAAACATTCAGTACTTC,CATSREGQGENIQYF
once,TRBV19,TRBJ2-1,TRBD1,TGTGCCAGTAGTATTGACAGGGGCGCAATGGACAATGAGCAGTTCTTC,CASSIDRGAMDNEQFF
-,TRBV5-6,TRBJ2-7,-,TGTGCCGGCAGCTTAGGACGGGACGAGCAGTACTTC,CAGSLGRDEQYF
-,TRBV4-1,TRBJ1-5,TRBD1,TGCGCCAGCAGCCAGACCGGGACAGGGGGAAATCAGCCCCAGCATTTT,CASSQTGTGGNQPQHF